The rows below give T cell receptor beta chains drawn from one sample of a study of beta chain features in type 1 diabetes. Profiled with immunoSEQ multiplex PCR; TCRdb holds only in-frame clones, not every one. The data show some 150,000 clones, 10% seen once. Sequencing was done on a sample of naive CD4+ T cells from blood. The receptors here all came from a young man in good health. Each CDR3 is given with its conserved first and last residue. D genes are given only for firm matches. Not every row has a clone size; where given, it reads once, few, many or a size class.

TRBJ2-2,TRBD1,TRBV14,few,TGTGCCAGCAGCCAGATGGGACAGGAGTTCACCGGGGAGCTGTTTTTT,CASSQMGQEFTGELFF
TRBJ1-2,NA,TRBV5-1,NA,TGCGCCAGCAGCCTACAGGGAGATGGCTACACCTTC,CASSLQGDGYTF
TRBJ1-2,TRBD1,TRBV28,NA,TGTGCCAGCAGTTTGACAGGGTACTATGGCTACACCTTC,CASSLTGYYGYTF
TRBJ2-5,NA,TRBV4-1,NA,TGCGCCAGCAGCCAAGGACTAGTACCAGAGACCCAGTACTTC,CASSQGLVPETQYF
TRBJ1-2,NA,TRBV7-9,few,TGTGCCAGCAGCTCCCCAACGGTAGTTAACTATGGCTACACCTTC,CASSSPTVVNYGYTF
TRBJ1-5,TRBD1,TRBV5-8,few,TGTGCCAGCAGCTTGGACAGGGGTCAGCCCCAGCATTTT,CASSLDRGQPQHF
TRBJ2-5,TRBD1,TRBV6-5,NA,TGTGCCAGCACTCGGACAGGGGTGAGGGAGACCCAGTACTTC,CASTRTGVRETQYF
TRBJ2-7,NA,TRBV5-1,few,TGCGCCAGAACAGCTTCGCGACAGAAATACGAGCAGTACTTC,CARTASRQKYEQYF
TRBJ2-1,TRBD1,TRBV7-2,NA,TGTGCCAGCAGCCCCCAGAGGGGGCTCGGGGATGAGCAGTTCTTC,CASSPQRGLGDEQFF
TRBJ1-2,NA,TRBV18,few,TGTGCCAGCTCACCAGGAGTAATCTATGGCTACACCTTC,CASSPGVIYGYTF
TRBJ2-7,NA,TRBV11-2,once,TGTGCCAGCAGCCGACTACAGGGATCCTACGAGCAGTACTTC,CASSRLQGSYEQYF
TRBJ2-7,TRBD1,TRBV5-1,NA,TGCGCCAGCAGCTCCCCCCCGGACAGGGACAGCGAGCAGTACTTC,CASSSPPDRDSEQYF
TRBJ2-5,NA,TRBV5-4,NA,TGTGCCAGCACCGAATCACAGTACCAAGAGACCCAGTACTTC,CASTESQYQETQYF
TRBJ2-5,TRBD2,TRBV11-1,few,TGTGCCAGCAGCTTTCGAGCGGGGGGGCTTGGAGAGACCCAGTACTTC,CASSFRAGGLGETQYF
TRBJ2-4,NA,TRBV5-4,few,TGTGCCAGCAGCTGGGGGGGGCTAGCCAAAAACATTCAGTACTTC,CASSWGGLAKNIQYF
TRBJ2-5,TRBD2,TRBV7-2,NA,TGTGCCAGCAGCCTGGGGACTAGCGGGCAAGAGACCCAGTACTTC,CASSLGTSGQETQYF
TRBJ2-3,NA,TRBV5-1,few,TGCGCCAGCAGCGCTGGCACCTTCACAGATACGCAGTATTTT,CASSAGTFTDTQYF